The present T cell receptor (beta chain) was sequenced within a study of blood T cell repertoires in COVID-19. Study-level background: COVID-19 samples, acute and convalescent, were from the United States, Italy and Spain. Sources were T cells, B-cell-depleted T cells, or PBMCs; the material itself was cDNA or gDNA.

The CDR3 has 13 residues. J was trimmed by 6 bases and V by 5 bases; bases with no gene match: 3. Germline V gene sequence: CDR1 SGHDT, CDR2 YYEEEE. Original handling: Amplification of reference gene primers was used by the study to estimate nucleated cell counts. The method was immunoSEQ multiplex PCR; TCRdb's version includes in-frame clones alone and lacks a portion of them. V, J and clone size reflect that table, while D and trimming were determined from the DNA. The table lists 45,000 to 65,000 clones, more than 85% of them singletons. The chain links TRBV5-6 to TRBJ1-4, with TRBD1 matching over 8 bases. The sequenced sample was peripheral blood. This sequence originates from a human donor in a cohort sampled during active COVID-19. CDR3 in amino acids: CASRGQADEKLFF. CDR3 nucleotide sequence: TGTGCCAGCAGGGGACAGGCGGATGAAAAACTGTTTTTT.